This T cell receptor beta chain came from a study of T cells in narcolepsy (dated by TCRdb to the late 2010s). For context, the study as a whole: Patients with narcolepsy type 1 or type 2 (NT1, NT2) and healthy control donors were enrolled in the study. Autoreactive T cells targeting hypocretin neuron self-antigens (hypocretin, TRIB2) were sought in narcolepsy patients, and TCR Vbeta sequencing was used to track clonotypes in blood and CSF.

The method was the immunoSEQ multiplex PCR assay. The table comes from immuneACCESS by way of TCRdb, which keeps in-frame sequences with V and J called. Part of the clones is missing from these tables; in studies checked, under half for an unresolved V gene and the rest for unknown reasons. In this sample the table shows about 35,000 clones, roughly 86% of which occur a single time. Roughly 2.1% of the sample is taken by the ten largest. Memory CD4+ T cells were sorted ex vivo from peripheral blood of narcolepsy patients and healthy controls for TCR Vbeta sequencing. Broad study findings and their caveats: Numbers of sequenced blood memory CD4+ clonotypes were comparable, with averages of about 39,494 in patients and approximately 33,000 in controls. Autoreactive clonotypes were reported to be detected serially in the blood of the same patients and of different patients, but not in the blood of healthy controls. No sequences matching autoreactive T cell clones were present in some of the blood memory CD4+ repertoires from patients and controls. Plots comparing CSF and blood CD4+ T cell clonotypes from the same patient highlighted HCRT-specific and TRIB2-specific autoreactive clonotypes.

Points on this clone: Its specific antigen is unknown. Within one base of it there is no much larger clone, and no base qualities were kept.

The specimen was memory (CD45RA-) CD4+ T cells from blood. The cell subset or site label on this specimen signifies: memory T cells sorted ex vivo from peripheral blood. This clonotype was sampled from a human donor in good health.

CDR3 protein: CASTVAGGFQTQYF. The nucleotide sequence is given as TGTGCCAGCACTGTAGCGGGGGGGTTTCAGACCCAGTACTTC. The chain couples TRBV6-1 to TRBJ2-5; 11 bases in the junction line up with TRBD2. Counted from cysteine to phenylalanine, this CDR3 has 14 amino acids. Only CDR3 DNA is held: 42 bases, read in frame from base 1. From V the trimming removes 7 bases and from J it removes 6 bases, while the gene matches leave 7 bases of the junction unaccounted for. CDR1 and CDR2 are drawn from the germline V gene: MNHNS, SASEGT.